One and the same sample provided the 18 T cell receptor beta chains below, sequenced in a study of OX40 agonist ivuxolimab in advanced cancers. Repertoires were generated with immunoSEQ multiplex PCR, while TCRdb's copy carries only in-frame clones and drops some. This table has more than 85,000 clones, roughly 87% appearing once. Sequencing used CD4+ or CD8+ T cells sorted from blood, obtained in a trial of the OX40 agonist ivuxolimab. These receptors were taken from an adult with an advanced solid tumor such as melanoma, head and neck, liver or kidney cancer.

This chain uses TRBV7-2 with TRBJ2-5; TRBD1 or TRBD2 may be the D gene (6 bases each). Germline V gene sequence: CDR1 SGHTA, CDR2 FQGNSA. Trimming removed 4 bases from V and 4 bases from J, with 16 bases in between. The CDR3 covers 15 residues. As DNA, the CDR3 is TGTGCCAGCAGCTCTCGAGCGGGCAGGGGAGAGACCCAGTACTTC. Its protein is CASSSRAGRGETQYF.

The rearrangement links TRBV5-1 to TRBJ1-4; perhaps TRBD1 as D (6 bases). V lost 2 bases and J lost 8, with 13 bases in between. The CDR3 is made up of 14 amino acids. CDR1 SGHRS and CDR2 YFSETQ come from the germline V gene. The CDR3 loop reads CASSFSAGEEKLFF. CDR3 bases: TGCGCCAGCAGCTTTTCCGCAGGGGAAGAAAAACTGTTTTTT.

This clone was recorded once. V usage is TRBV19 and J usage is TRBJ1-1; the D gene is possibly TRBD1 (5 bases). Between the trimmed V and J ends, which lost 6 bases and 5 bases, there was a span of 13 bases. Germline CDR1 reads LNHDA; CDR2 reads SQIVND (reference sequence). The CDR3 is 13 residues long. The CDR3 sequence is CASSQGGYTEAFF. CDR3 nucleotide sequence: TGTGCCAGTAGCCAGGGTGGGTATACTGAAGCTTTCTTT. Based on the CDR3 plus reference TRBV19 and TRBJ1-1, the full variable domain is DGGITQSPKYLFRKEGQNVTLSCEQNLNHDAMYWYRQDPGQGLRLIYYSQIVNDFQKGDIAEGYSVSREKKESFPLTVTSAQKNPTAFYLCASSQGGYTEAFFGQGTRLTVV.

The CDR3, as DNA: TGTGCCAGCAGCTTACAAGGGGGGGGCACTGAAGCTTTCTTT. Protein product: CASSLQGGGTEAFF. The chain uses TRBV7-9 and TRBJ1-1; D might be TRBD1 (6 bases). Germline V CDR1 and CDR2: SEHNR, FQNEAQ (reference sequence). The CDR3 is made up of 14 amino acids. V was shortened by 2 bases and J by 4 bases, with 11 bases between the two germline ends. Together with reference TRBV7-9 and TRBJ1-1, the CDR3 gives the full variable domain: DTGVSQNPRHKITKRGQNVTFRCDPISEHNRLYWYRQTLGQGPEFLTYFQNEAQLEKSRLLSDRFSAERPKGSFSTLEIQRTEQGDSAMYLCASSLQGGGTEAFFGQGTRLTVV.

Comment on this clone: One end of the junction is discordant with germline, which a read error may explain. The chain carries TRBV5-4 and TRBJ1-1; D unclear. Germline V gene data show CDR1 as SGHNT and CDR2 as YYREEE (reference sequence). The CDR3 runs to 15 residues. As DNA, the CDR3 is TGTGCCAGCAGCGACGGCTTTGTTCTGAACTCTGAAGCTTTCTTT. Amino acid sequence: CASSDGFVLNSEAFF.

As regards this clone: One end of the junction fails to match germline, which may point to a read error. The V and J genes are TRBV5-4 and TRBJ1-1; D is uncertain. The CDR3 has 13 residues. Germline V gene lookup returns CDR1 SGHNT and CDR2 YYREEE (reference sequence). CDR3 nucleotides: TGTGCCAGCAGCTTGGACTCGAACACTGGAGCTTTCTTT. This sequence encodes CASSLDSNTGAFF.

This chain links TRBV18 with TRBJ2-2; no reliable D call. Per germline, CDR1 KGHSH and CDR2 LQKENI. V shed 0 bases and J shed 5 bases, with 7 bases lying between them. This CDR3 region has 14 residues. The CDR3 spells CASSPPAGTGELFF. The CDR3 DNA follows: TGTGCCAGCTCACCACCCGCAGGAACCGGGGAGCTGTTTTTT.

The rearrangement links TRBV6-5 to TRBJ2-3; D remains unclear. V was cut by 0 bases and J by 6 bases, with 7 bases left in between. The CDR3 is made up of 13 amino acids. Germline CDR1 and CDR2: MNHEY and SVGAGI. CDR3 sequence: CASSYSMGDTQYF. As DNA, the CDR3 is TGTGCCAGCAGTTACTCTATGGGGGATACGCAGTATTTT.

The rearrangement uses TRBV9 and TRBJ2-3; possible D gene TRBD2, 7 bases. Germline CDR1 is SGDLS and CDR2 is YYNGEE. V was pared by 4 bases and J by 2 bases, with 17 bases between. The CDR3 is 16 residues long. The CDR3, as DNA: TGTGCCAGCAGCCCCATGGGGGGGCCCGTCACAGATACGCAGTATTTT. Translation: CASSPMGGPVTDTQYF.

The genes are TRBV19 and TRBJ1-2; no reliable D call. Germline V CDR1 and CDR2: LNHDA, SQIVND (reference sequence). The germline V and J ends were trimmed by 7 bases and 8 bases, with 17 bases remaining between them. This CDR3 comprises 13 residues. This CDR3 is CASTPTEALGYTF. CDR3 DNA sequence: TGTGCCAGTACCCCGACGGAGGCTCTGGGCTACACCTTC.

This clone was counted once. J is TRBJ2-2 and V is TRBV13, with 10 positions matching TRBD2. This CDR3 is 18 amino acids long. The germline gives CDR1 PRHDT, CDR2 FYEKMQ (reference sequence). Trimming removed 3 bases from V and 6 bases from J; junction bases left unmatched: 13. CDR3 nucleotide sequence: TGTGCCAGCAGCTTCCAAGGACTAGCGGTAAAAATAGCCGGGGAGCTGTTTTTT. This translates into CASSFQGLAVKIAGELFF. The variable domain in full, completed from reference TRBV13 and TRBJ2-2, reads AAGVIQSPRHLIKEKRETATLKCYPIPRHDTVYWYQQGPGQDPQFLISFYEKMQSDKGSIPDRFSAQQFSDYHSELNMSSLELGDSALYFCASSFQGLAVKIAGELFFGEGSRLTVL.

The chain joins TRBV4-1 to TRBJ1-2, with 9 bases that match TRBD1. The CDR3 loop spans 14 amino acids. The trim removed 1 base at V and 4 bases at J, leaving 1 base unmatched. Germline V gene sequence: CDR1 MGHRA, CDR2 YSYEKL. The CDR3 loop is CASSQGDRAYGYTF. In nucleotides, the CDR3 is TGCGCCAGCAGCCAAGGGGACAGGGCCTATGGCTACACCTTC.

In this sample, this clone turned up once. The chain links TRBV2 to TRBJ1-5, with D tentatively TRBD1 (6 bases). V was pared by 4 bases and J by 4 bases, with 14 bases between. Per germline, CDR1 SNHLY and CDR2 FYNNEI. CDR3 length equals 15 residues. The CDR3 DNA sequence: TGTGCCAGCAGTGCTGCGAGGCAGGGGAATCAGCCCCAGCATTTT. Its protein product is CASSAARQGNQPQHF.

The chain uses TRBV2 and TRBJ1-1, with unresolved D. Germline V gene data show CDR1 as SNHLY and CDR2 as FYNNEI. The V and J ends lost 3 bases and 3 bases respectively, with 8 bases between them. The CDR3 extends over 13 amino acids. The chain's CDR3 is CASSELEDTEAFF. The CDR3 coding sequence is TGTGCCAGCAGTGAGTTGGAGGACACTGAAGCTTTCTTT.

The rearrangement uses TRBV28 and TRBJ2-7; D may be TRBD2 (7 bases). Trimming took off 6 bases at V and 5 bases at J, with 20 bases between the two ends. Germline CDR1 MDHEN, CDR2 SYDVKM. This CDR3 comprises 15 residues. The CDR3 region is CASSSLKGGSDEQYF. CDR3 DNA: TGTGCCAGCAGCTCCTTGAAGGGGGGGTCCGACGAGCAGTACTTC. The whole variable domain, filled in from reference TRBV28 and TRBJ2-7, reads DVKVTQSSRYLVKRTGEKVFLECVQDMDHENMFWYRQDPGLGLRLIYFSYDVKMKEKGDIPEGYSVSREKKERFSLILESASTNQTSMYLCASSSLKGGSDEQYFGPGTRLTVT.

The CDR3 is CASSQGTGESGNQPQHF. The CDR3 bases are TGTGCCAGCAGCCAAGGGACAGGGGAGTCTGGCAATCAGCCCCAGCATTTT. The chain joins TRBV7-9 to TRBJ1-5, with TRBD1 matching over 10 bases. The CDR3 is 17 amino acids. CDR1 and CDR2 from the germline V gene are SEHNR and FQNEAQ (reference sequence). The V gene end was trimmed by 5 bases and the J gene end by 2 bases; junction bases not matched to a gene: 9.

The count of this clone is one. The chain joins TRBV30 to TRBJ1-5, with a weak D call TRBD1 (5 bases). Germline CDR1 reads GTSNPN; CDR2 reads SVGIG (reference sequence). CDR3 length equals 14 residues. Trimming shortened V by 4 bases and J by 0 bases, and 10 bases separated the two germline ends. The DNA of the CDR3 is TGTGCCTGGACTCAGACAGATAGCAATCAGCCCCAGCATTTT. Its translation: CAWTQTDSNQPQHF.

V gene TRBV10-3 combines with J gene TRBJ2-1, with 9 bases matching TRBD2. The length of the CDR3 is 15 residues. The V segment lost 6 bases and the J segment 7 bases; nucleotides outside the gene matches: 10. Germline CDR1 reads ENHRY; CDR2 reads SYGVKD. This CDR3 is CAISAGTSHTNEQFF. The CDR3 nucleotides are TGTGCCATCAGCGCCGGGACTAGCCACACGAATGAGCAGTTCTTC.